This T cell receptor (beta chain) is drawn from a study of shared clonotypes between healthy human individuals. Study results and caveats: Non-shared clonotypes were found to have lower generation probabilities than the clonotypes that were shared by all four of the sorted-subset donors.

Naive CD8 cells were CD45RO-negative, positively selected for CCR7, excluding terminally differentiated effector memory CD45RA+ cells. Sequencing was performed with immunoSEQ multiplex PCR; in TCRdb, only in-frame clones are kept and a portion is missing. The repertoire holds more than 600,000 clones, with 92% as singletons. A word on this clone: Its antigen is not known.

This CDR3 has 15 residues. V dropped 0 bases and J dropped 7 bases, with 16 bases sitting between them. Germline V CDR1 and CDR2: MGHRA, YSYEKL. J is TRBJ2-7 and V is TRBV4-1; the D is unclear. The receptor was isolated from a young man in good health. Specimen: naive CD8+ T cells sorted from blood. The CDR3 loop is CASSQESRGSGEQYF. As DNA, the CDR3 is TGCGCCAGCAGCCAAGAATCGCGCGGCTCGGGTGAGCAGTACTTC.